This T cell receptor beta chain comes out of a study of blood T cells in healthy people across ages. Study outcomes and limitations: Unknown CMV status may confound age-related changes in expanded clones. Diversity figures derived from one million T cells were judged to underestimate the true value.

Samples had at least 6.5 million PBMCs isolated from them. As concerns this clonotype: The antigen is not known.

PCR was performed a second time for about 7 to 12 cycles using a sample-barcoded 5' primer and a J-beta primer mix. A 12-random-nucleotide template-switch adaptor tagged each cDNA molecule. From the 5' RACE reads, TCRdb called clonotypes with MiXCR, one entry per CDR3 protein. The profile shows some 1.7 million distinct CDR3 sequences, under 30% of them singletons. This receptor was taken from a woman in her twenties or thirties in good health. The sequenced material came from blood.

The CDR3 spells CASSKDRGGETQYF. CDR3 nucleotides: TGTGCCAGCAGCAAGGACAGGGGCGGAGAGACCCAGTACTTC. The chain links TRBV3-1 to TRBJ2-5; 9 bases fit TRBD1. Germline-derived CDR1 and CDR2 are LGHDT and YNNKEL (reference sequence). V lost 5 bases to trimming and J lost 4 bases; unmatched junction nucleotides: 5. The CDR3 runs to 14 residues.